This entry is about one TCR beta chain. The specificity of this receptor is unknown. Base quality data are lacking; no much larger clone is found one base away. The library relied on the immunoSEQ multiplex PCR assay. Adaptive Biotechnologies carried out high-throughput TCR-beta CDR3 sequencing of genomic DNA for most patients. From the authors' description of their analysis: Adaptive's ImmunoSEQ software was the source of the TCR sequencing data for 15 to 20 patients, while a few other patients were processed with MiXCR and VDJtools. CDR3 nucleotide sequences shared between donor and recipient were removed because their origin could not be assigned. At least 2-fold expansion over unstimulated cells and a minimum CFSE-low frequency of 0.002% (template counts) or 0.001% (read counts) were required for clones to be classified as alloreactive. Mappable clones were those detected in sequenced pre-transplant spleen, lymph node, or MLR CFSE-low populations of the donor or recipient. Cumulative frequency of alloreactive clones was calculated as a percentage of all sequences weighted by copy number. As stored in TCRdb, this immuneACCESS dataset retains in-frame rearrangements with V and J assigned. A fraction of the clones does not appear; measured against another copy, unresolved V genes explain less than half of the discrepancy, and the remainder lacks a known reason. V, J and clone size reflect that table, while D and trimming were determined from the DNA. In all, the sample holds under 25,000 clones, and roughly 86% of those were seen once. The ten largest clones add up to 9.4% of the sample.

Blood samples were collected up to 4 times in the first month after transplant and then at least monthly when available. The sample is drawn from a study of graft-versus-host responses after intestinal transplantation (dated by TCRdb to 2020 to 2022). For context, the study as a whole: The transplants that recipients received were multivisceral, liver-intestinal, or isolated intestinal. Samples from a few later patients were sequenced in-house on an Illumina MiSeq with MiXCR processing rather than by the commercial service. Every recipient was given anti-thymocyte globulin induction, followed by roughly 3 years of maintenance tacrolimus and steroids. Alloreactive clones were identified by sequencing pre-transplant mixed lymphocyte reaction products and comparing them with unstimulated pre-transplant donor and recipient T cells. The cohort enrolled 24 intestinal transplant recipients, one of whom was a retransplant, and a few patients without pretransplant specimens were excluded. Bulk TCR-beta CDR3 sequencing was used to track graft-versus-host and host-versus-graft alloreactive T cell clones in the graft, circulation and bone marrow after intestinal transplantation. Donor T cell macrochimerism was defined as a peak of at least 4% donor T cells among recipient peripheral blood mononuclear cells.

V is pared back by 2 bases and J by 2 bases, with 19 bases lying between the germline termini. The germline V gene provides CDR1 MGHRA and CDR2 YSYEKL. From the cysteine through the phenylalanine, the CDR3 covers 18 amino acids. The entry retains the CDR3 DNA only, 54 bases that are in frame from base 1. The paper's findings and limits, for the study overall: The conclusions were limited by the relatively low number and heterogeneity of the intestinal transplant patients. Early after transplant, peak levels of circulating GvH clones were associated with declines in HvG clones. In the allografts of patients with donor T cell macrochimerism, GvH to HvG T cell clonal ratios were high. GvH clones were detected in recipient bone marrow, and some of these GvH clones were observed earlier in ileal mucosa or blood, consistent with an intestinal mucosal origin.

The source was PBMCs, collected 230 to 240 days after intestinal transplant. The chain joins TRBV4-1 to TRBJ2-1, with the D segment identity uncertain. This receptor was obtained from a human patient who received an intestinal transplant, so some T cells may come from the graft donor. CDR3 loop: CASSQNPLDHITYNEQFF. In nucleotide form, the sequence is TGCGCCAGCAGCCAAAACCCCCTCGATCACATCACCTACAATGAGCAGTTCTTC.